Given below is one TCR beta chain in context. Antigen unknown. The data originate from a study of cytomegalovirus exposure and HLA in healthy donors. Germline CDR1 reads MGHRA; CDR2 reads YSYEKL. This CDR3 is 17 amino acids long. The V segment lost 4 bases and the J segment 0 bases; nucleotides outside the gene matches: 9. Use of 60 Vbeta and 13 Jbeta primers characterized the PCR. Clones were sequenced by immunoSEQ multiplex PCR, and TCRdb holds only the in-frame ones, with some missing. This table has more than 65,000 clones, roughly 74% appearing once. Findings of the study overall: According to an earlier analysis, most TCR beta V segments yielded productive rearrangements about 90% or about 30% of the time. An Asian-associated ancestry cluster reportedly showed fewer N-insertions than the roughly 600-donor mean in a later analysis.

Sequences were obtained from PBMCs. J is TRBJ1-5 and V is TRBV4-1, with 7 bases identical to TRBD1. This TCR derives from a woman aged 55-69 years in good health and CMV-seropositive. For the CDR3, the DNA is TGCGCCAGCAGCCCAGGACAGGACGGGTATAGCAATCAGCCCCAGCATTTT. This gives the protein CASSPGQDGYSNQPQHF.